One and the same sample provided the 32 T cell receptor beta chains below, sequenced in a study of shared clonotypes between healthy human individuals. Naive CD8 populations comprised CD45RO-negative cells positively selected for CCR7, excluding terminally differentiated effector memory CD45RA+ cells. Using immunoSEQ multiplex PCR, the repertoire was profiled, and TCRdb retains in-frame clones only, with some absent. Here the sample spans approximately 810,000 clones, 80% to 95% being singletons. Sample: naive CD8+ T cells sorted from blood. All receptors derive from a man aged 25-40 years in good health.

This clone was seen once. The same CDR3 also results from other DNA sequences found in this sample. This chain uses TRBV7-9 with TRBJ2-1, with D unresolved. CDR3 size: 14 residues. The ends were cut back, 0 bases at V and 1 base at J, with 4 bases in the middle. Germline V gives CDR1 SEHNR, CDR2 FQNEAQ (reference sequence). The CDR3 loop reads CASSLAGSYNEQFF. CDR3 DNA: TGTGCCAGCAGCTTAGCGGGGTCCTACAATGAGCAGTTCTTC. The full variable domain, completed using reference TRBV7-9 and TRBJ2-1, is DTGVSQNPRHKITKRGQNVTFRCDPISEHNRLYWYRQTLGQGPEFLTYFQNEAQLEKSRLLSDRFSAERPKGSFSTLEIQRTEQGDSAMYLCASSLAGSYNEQFFGPGTRLTVL.

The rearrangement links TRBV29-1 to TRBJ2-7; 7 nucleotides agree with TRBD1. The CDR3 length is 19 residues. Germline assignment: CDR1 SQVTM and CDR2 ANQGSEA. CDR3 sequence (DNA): TGCAGGCCTTCCAGAAATTATACACGAGGGGGCCAAGGCTCCTACGAGCAGTACTTC. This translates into CRPSRNYTRGGQGSYEQYF.

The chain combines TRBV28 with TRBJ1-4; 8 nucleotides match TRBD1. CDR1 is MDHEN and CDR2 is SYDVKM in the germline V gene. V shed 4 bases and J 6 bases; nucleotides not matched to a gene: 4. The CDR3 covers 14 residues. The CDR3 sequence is CASSWTGRDEKLFF. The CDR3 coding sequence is TGTGCCAGCAGTTGGACAGGGAGGGATGAAAAACTGTTTTTT.

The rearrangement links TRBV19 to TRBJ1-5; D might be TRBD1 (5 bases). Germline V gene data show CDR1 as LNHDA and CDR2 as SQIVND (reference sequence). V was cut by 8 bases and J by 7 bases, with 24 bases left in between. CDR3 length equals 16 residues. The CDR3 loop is CASGLGGWGVEQPQHF. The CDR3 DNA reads TGTGCCAGTGGCCTAGGAGGATGGGGGGTAGAGCAGCCCCAGCATTTT.

The CDR3 spells CASSDAKLTGELFF. The CDR3 coding sequence is TGTGCCAGCAGTGACGCCAAGCTTACCGGGGAGCTGTTTTTT. The rearrangement joins TRBV25-1 to TRBJ2-2; unclear D gene. The ends were cut back, 3 bases at V and 5 bases at J, with 10 bases in the middle. CDR1 is MGHDK, CDR2 SYGVNS, per germline. CDR3 length: 14 residues.

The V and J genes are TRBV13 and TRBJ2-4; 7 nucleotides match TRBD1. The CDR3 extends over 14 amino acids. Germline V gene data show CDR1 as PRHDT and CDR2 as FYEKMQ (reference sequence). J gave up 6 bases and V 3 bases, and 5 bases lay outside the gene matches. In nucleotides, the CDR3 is TGTGCCAGCAGCTTGTCACAGGGGAGAAACATTCAGTACTTC. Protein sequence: CASSLSQGRNIQYF.

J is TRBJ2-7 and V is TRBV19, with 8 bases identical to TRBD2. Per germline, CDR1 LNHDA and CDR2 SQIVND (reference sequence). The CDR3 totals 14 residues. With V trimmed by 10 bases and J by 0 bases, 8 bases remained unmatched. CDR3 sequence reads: CATKIAGLSYEQYF. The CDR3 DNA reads TGTGCCACTAAAATAGCGGGACTCTCCTACGAGCAGTACTTC.

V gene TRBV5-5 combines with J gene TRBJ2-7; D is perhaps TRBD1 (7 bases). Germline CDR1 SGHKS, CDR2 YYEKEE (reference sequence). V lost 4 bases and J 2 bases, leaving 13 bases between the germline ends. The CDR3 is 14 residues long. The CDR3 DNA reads TGTGCCAGCAGCGGGGGGACAGCCGCCTACGAGCAGTACTTC. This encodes CASSGGTAAYEQYF.

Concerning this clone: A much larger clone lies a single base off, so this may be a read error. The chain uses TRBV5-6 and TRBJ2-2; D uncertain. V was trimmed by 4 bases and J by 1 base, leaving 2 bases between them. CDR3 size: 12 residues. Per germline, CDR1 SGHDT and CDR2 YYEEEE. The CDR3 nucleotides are TGTGCCAGCAGCGGGAACACCGGGGAGCTGTTTTTT. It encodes CASSGNTGELFF. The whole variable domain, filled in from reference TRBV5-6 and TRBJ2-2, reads DAGVTQSPTHLIKTRGQQVTLRCSPKSGHDTVSWYQQALGQGPQFIFQYYEEEERQRGNFPDRFSGHQFPNYSSELNVNALLLGDSALYLCASSGNTGELFFGEGSRLTVL.

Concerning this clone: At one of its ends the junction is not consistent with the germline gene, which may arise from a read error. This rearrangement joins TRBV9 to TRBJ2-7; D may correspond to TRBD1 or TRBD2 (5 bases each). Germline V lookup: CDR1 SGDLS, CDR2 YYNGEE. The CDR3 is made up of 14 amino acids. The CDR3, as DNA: TGTGCCAGCAGCCCCAGGGACCGGACCTACGATCAGTACTTC. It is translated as CASSPRDRTYDQYF.

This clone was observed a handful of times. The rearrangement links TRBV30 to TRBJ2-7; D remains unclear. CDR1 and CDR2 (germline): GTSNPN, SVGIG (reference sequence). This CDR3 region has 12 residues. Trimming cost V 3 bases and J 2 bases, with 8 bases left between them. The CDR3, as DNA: TGTGCCTGGAGCCGCGGTACCTACGAGCAGTACTTC. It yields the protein CAWSRGTYEQYF.

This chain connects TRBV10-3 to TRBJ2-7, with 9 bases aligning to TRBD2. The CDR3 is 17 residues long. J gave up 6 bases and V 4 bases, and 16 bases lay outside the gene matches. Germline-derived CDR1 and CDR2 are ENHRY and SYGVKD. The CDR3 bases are TGTGCCATCAGTGGGCGGGGGGTAGCGGGAGCCCATCTCGAGCAGTACTTC. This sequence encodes CAISGRGVAGAHLEQYF.

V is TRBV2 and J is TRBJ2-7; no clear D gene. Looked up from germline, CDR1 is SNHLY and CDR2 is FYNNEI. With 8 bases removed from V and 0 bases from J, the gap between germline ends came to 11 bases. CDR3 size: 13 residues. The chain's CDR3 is CASLHASSYEQYF. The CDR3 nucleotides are TGTGCCAGCCTACATGCGAGCTCCTACGAGCAGTACTTC.

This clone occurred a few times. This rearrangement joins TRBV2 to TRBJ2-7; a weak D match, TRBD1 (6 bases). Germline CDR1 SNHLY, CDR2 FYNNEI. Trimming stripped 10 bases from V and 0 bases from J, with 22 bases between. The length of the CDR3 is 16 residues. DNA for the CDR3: TGTGCCACCAAATCGAGACCGGGACACCTCTCCTACGAGCAGTACTTC. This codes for CATKSRPGHLSYEQYF.

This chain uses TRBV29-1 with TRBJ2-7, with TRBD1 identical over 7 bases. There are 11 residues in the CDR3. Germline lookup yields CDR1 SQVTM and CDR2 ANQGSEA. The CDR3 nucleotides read TGCAACAGGGACAGACCCTACGAGCAGTACTTC. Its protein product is CNRDRPYEQYF.

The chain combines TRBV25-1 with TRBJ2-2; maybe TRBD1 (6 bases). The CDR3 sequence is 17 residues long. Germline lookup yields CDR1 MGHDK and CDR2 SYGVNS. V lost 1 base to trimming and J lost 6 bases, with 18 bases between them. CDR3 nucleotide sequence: TGTGCCAGCAGTGAATTAGCGAGACAGGCGGAAGCCGGGGAGCTGTTTTTT. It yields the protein CASSELARQAEAGELFF.

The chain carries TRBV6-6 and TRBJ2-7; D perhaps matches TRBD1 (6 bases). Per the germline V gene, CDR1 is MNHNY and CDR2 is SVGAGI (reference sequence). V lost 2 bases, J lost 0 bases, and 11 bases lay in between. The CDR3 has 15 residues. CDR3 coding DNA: TGTGCCAGCAGTTACAGACAGGAAGACTCCTACGAGCAGTACTTC. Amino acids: CASSYRQEDSYEQYF.

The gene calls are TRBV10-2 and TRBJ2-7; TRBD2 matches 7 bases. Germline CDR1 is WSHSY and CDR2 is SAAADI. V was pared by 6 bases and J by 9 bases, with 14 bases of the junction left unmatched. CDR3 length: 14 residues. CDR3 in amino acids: CASREAGPGSGQYF. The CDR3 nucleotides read TGCGCCAGCAGAGAAGCGGGACCAGGGTCTGGGCAGTACTTC.

In nucleotides, the CDR3 is TGCAGCGTTGGACAGTTCTCCTACGAGCAGTACTTC. Translating it yields CSVGQFSYEQYF. The gene calls are TRBV29-1 and TRBJ2-7; a weak D match, TRBD1 (5 bases). The V end lost 4 bases, the J end lost 0 bases, and 7 bases lay between the germline ends. The CDR3 sequence is 12 residues long. Looked up from germline, CDR1 is SQVTM and CDR2 is ANQGSEA.

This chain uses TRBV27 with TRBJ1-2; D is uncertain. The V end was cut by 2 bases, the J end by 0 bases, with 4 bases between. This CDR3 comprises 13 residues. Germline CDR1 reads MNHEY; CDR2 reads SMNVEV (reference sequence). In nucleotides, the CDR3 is TGTGCCAGCAGTTTAGGATCTAACTATGGCTACACCTTC. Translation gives CASSLGSNYGYTF.

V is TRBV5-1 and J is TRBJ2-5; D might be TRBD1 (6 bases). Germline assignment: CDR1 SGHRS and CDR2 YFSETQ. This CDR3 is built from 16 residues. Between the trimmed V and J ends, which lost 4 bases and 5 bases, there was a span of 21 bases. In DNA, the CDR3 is TGCGCCAGCAGCCTAATAACAGGGCGAGAGGGGGAGACCCAGTACTTC. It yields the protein CASSLITGREGETQYF.

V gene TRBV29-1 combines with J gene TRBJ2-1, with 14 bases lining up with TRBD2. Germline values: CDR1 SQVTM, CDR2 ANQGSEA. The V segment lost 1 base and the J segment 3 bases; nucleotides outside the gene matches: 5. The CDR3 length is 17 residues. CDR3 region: CSVEGRLAGGRYNEQFF. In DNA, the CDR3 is TGCAGCGTTGAAGGAAGACTAGCGGGAGGGCGCTACAATGAGCAGTTCTTC.

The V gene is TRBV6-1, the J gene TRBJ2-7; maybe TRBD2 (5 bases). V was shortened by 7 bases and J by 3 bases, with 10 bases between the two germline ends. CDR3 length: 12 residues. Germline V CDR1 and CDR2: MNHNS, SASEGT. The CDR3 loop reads CASIGEIYEQYF. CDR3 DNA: TGTGCCAGCATTGGGGAGATCTACGAGCAGTACTTC.

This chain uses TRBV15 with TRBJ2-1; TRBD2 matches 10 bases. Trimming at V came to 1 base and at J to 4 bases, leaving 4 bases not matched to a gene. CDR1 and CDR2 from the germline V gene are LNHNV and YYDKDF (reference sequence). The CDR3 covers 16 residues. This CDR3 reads CATSRARTSGYNEQFF. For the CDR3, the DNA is TGTGCCACCAGCAGAGCTAGGACTAGCGGATACAATGAGCAGTTCTTC.

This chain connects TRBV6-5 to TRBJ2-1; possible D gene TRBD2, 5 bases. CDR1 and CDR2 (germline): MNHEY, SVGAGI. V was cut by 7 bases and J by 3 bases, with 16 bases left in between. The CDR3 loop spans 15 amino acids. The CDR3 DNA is TGTGCCAGCACCCCTTCGGGAAACCTCTACAATGAGCAGTTCTTC. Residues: CASTPSGNLYNEQFF.

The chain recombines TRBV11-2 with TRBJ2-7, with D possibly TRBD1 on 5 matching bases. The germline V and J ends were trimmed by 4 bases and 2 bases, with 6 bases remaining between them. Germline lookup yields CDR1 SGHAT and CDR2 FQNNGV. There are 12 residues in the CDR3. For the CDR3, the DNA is TGTGCCAGCAGCTCCAGGGCCTACGAGCAGTACTTC. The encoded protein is CASSSRAYEQYF.

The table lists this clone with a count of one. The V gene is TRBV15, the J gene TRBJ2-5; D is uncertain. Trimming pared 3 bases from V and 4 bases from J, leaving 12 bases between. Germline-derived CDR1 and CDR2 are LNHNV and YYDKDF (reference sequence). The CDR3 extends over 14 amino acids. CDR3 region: CATSSPVLGETQYF. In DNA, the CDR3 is TGTGCCACCAGCAGTCCTGTCCTTGGAGAGACCCAGTACTTC.

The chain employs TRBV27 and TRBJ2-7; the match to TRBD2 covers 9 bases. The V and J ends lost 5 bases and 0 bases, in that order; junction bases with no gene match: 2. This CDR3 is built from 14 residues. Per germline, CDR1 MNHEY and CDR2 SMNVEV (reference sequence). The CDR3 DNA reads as TGTGCCAGCAGTCTAGCGGGATTCTCCTACGAGCAGTACTTC. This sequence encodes CASSLAGFSYEQYF.

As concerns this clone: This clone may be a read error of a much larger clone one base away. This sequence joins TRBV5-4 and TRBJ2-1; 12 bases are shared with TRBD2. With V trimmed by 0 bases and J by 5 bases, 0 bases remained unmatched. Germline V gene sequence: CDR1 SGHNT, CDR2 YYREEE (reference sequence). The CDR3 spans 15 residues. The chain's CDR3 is CASSLGLAGDNEQFF. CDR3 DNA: TGTGCCAGCAGCTTGGGACTAGCGGGAGACAATGAGCAGTTCTTC.

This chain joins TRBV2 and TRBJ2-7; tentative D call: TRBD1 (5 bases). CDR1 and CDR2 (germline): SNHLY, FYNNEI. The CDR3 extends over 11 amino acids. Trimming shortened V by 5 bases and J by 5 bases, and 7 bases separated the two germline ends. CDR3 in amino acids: CASSPGNEQYF. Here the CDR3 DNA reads TGTGCCAGCAGTCCAGGGAACGAGCAGTACTTC.

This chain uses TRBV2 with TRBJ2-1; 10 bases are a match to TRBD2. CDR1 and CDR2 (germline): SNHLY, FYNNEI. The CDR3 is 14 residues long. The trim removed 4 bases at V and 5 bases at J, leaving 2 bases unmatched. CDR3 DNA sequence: TGTGCCAGCAGTGTGCTAGCGGGGGACAATGAGCAGTTCTTC. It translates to CASSVLAGDNEQFF. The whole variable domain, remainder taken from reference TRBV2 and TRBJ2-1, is EPEVTQTPSHQVTQMGQEVILRCVPISNHLYFYWYRQILGQKVEFLVSFYNNEISEKSEIFDDQFSVERPDGSNFTLKIRSTKLEDSAMYFCASSVLAGDNEQFFGPGTRLTVL.

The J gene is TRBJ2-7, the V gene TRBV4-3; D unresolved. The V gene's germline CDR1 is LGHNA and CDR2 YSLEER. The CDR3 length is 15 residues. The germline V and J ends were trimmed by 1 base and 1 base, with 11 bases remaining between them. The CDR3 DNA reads TGCGCCAGCAGCCAAGTGGGCAGCCTTTCCTACGAGCAGTACTTC. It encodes CASSQVGSLSYEQYF.